This T cell receptor beta chain was sequenced for a study of T cell responses to AZD1222 COVID-19 vaccine. Profiling relied on immunoSEQ multiplex PCR, and the TCRdb table lists in-frame clones only, not all of them. The sample lists 120,000 or so clones, more than 70% occurring once. Germline V CDR1 and CDR2: MGHRA, YSYEKL. CDR3 length: 15 amino acids. V shed 0 bases and J shed 5 bases, with 13 bases lying between them. The sample consisted of peripheral blood, taken on day 0 of AZD1222 vaccination. The origin of this receptor is an adult in good health. The chain is built from TRBV4-1 and TRBJ2-5; D is unresolved. The CDR3 region has the DNA TGCGCCAGCAGCCAAGATCCTGGGGTGAGGGAGACCCAGTACTTC. It is translated as CASSQDPGVRETQYF.